The T cell receptor beta chain under discussion was sequenced for a study of blood T cell repertoires in COVID-19. The germline gives CDR1 SEHNR, CDR2 FQNEAQ (reference sequence). The CDR3 has 11 residues. Deletions cut 3 bases from V and 6 bases from J, with 6 bases between. The method was immunoSEQ multiplex PCR; TCRdb's version includes in-frame clones alone and lacks a portion of them. Of about 200,000 clones in the sample, 88% were seen once. The chain combines TRBV7-9 with TRBJ2-7; D is undetermined. This TCR was recovered from a man between 18 and 29 years old with active or convalescent COVID-19. Sequencing used peripheral blood. Here the CDR3 reads CASSFGSEQYF. DNA of the CDR3: TGTGCCAGCAGCTTCGGGTCCGAGCAGTACTTC. Combining the CDR3 with reference TRBV7-9 and TRBJ2-7 gives the whole variable domain DTGVSQNPRHKITKRGQNVTFRCDPISEHNRLYWYRQTLGQGPEFLTYFQNEAQLEKSRLLSDRFSAERPKGSFSTLEIQRTEQGDSAMYLCASSFGSEQYFGPGTRLTVT.